This T cell receptor beta chain is from a study of T and B cells in COVID-19 patients. At the level of the study: In the active-infection cohort, about 90% of the roughly 20 patients had comorbidities linked to unfavorable COVID-19 outcome.

Blood genomic DNA input for TRB amplification was about 240-550 ng. This CDR3 spans 14 amino acids. V shed 2 bases, J shed 4 bases, and the junction held 3 bases outside the gene matches. Germline lookup yields CDR1 MNHEY and CDR2 SVGEGT. TRB rearrangements were amplified by multiplex PCR with BIOMED2 TRB-A/B primers. TCRdb recomputed calls from the multiplex PCR reads with MiXCR, one row per CDR3 protein. The sample lists 14,000 to 15,000 distinct CDR3 sequences; about 29% were seen once. The sample was blood. The source of this sequence is a human donor who had recovered from COVID-19. This chain connects TRBV6-2 or TRBV6-3 to TRBJ2-3, with 7 bases that match TRBD2. The CDR3 is CASSYAGAADTQYF. The CDR3 DNA reads as TGTGCCAGCAGTTACGCGGGAGCCGCAGATACGCAGTATTTT.